A single sample gave rise to the 14 T cell receptor beta chains below, sequenced in a study of cytomegalovirus exposure and HLA in healthy donors. A multiplex PCR was run with 60 Vbeta primers and 13 Jbeta primers. The table came from immunoSEQ multiplex PCR; TCRdb's copy has only in-frame clones and leaves some out. The table has roughly 230,000 clones, 92% seen once; the top ten hold about 1.8%. The sample taken for sequencing was PBMCs. These receptors came from a girl aged 2-10 years in good health and CMV-seronegative.

The rearrangement joins TRBV28 to TRBJ1-6; D possibly corresponds to TRBD1 (6 bases). Germline lookup yields CDR1 MDHEN and CDR2 SYDVKM. This CDR3 is built from 12 residues. The CDR3 region is CAQTGDTSPLHF. CDR3 coding DNA: TGTGCTCAGACAGGTGATACTTCACCCCTCCACTTT. Complete variable domain (other parts from reference TRBV28 and TRBJ1-6): DVKVTQSSRYLVKRTGEKVFLECVQDMDHENMFWYRQDPGLGLRLIYFSYDVKMKEKGDIPEGYSVSREKKERFSLILESASTNQTSMYLCAQTGDTSPLHFGNGTRLTVT.

This chain uses TRBV10-1 with TRBJ2-5, with 7 bases that match TRBD1. The V and J ends lost 3 bases and 2 bases, in that order; junction bases with no gene match: 6. The CDR3 has 15 amino acids. Germline lookup yields CDR1 WNHNN and CDR2 SYGVQD (reference sequence). CDR3 DNA sequence: TGCGCCAGCAGTGACGCCGGGACAGCGCAAGAGACCCAGTACTTC. Residues: CASSDAGTAQETQYF.

This sequence joins TRBV28 and TRBJ2-1; TRBD1 agrees at 8 bases. CDR1 is MDHEN, CDR2 SYDVKM, per germline. V gave up 3 bases and J gave up 10 bases; unmatched junction bases: 8. This CDR3 has 14 residues. The CDR3 DNA reads TGTGCCAGCAGTTTTAGGCAGGGGGCCGAAGAGCAGTTCTTC. Protein: CASSFRQGAEEQFF.

The J gene is TRBJ2-7, the V gene TRBV6-1, with TRBD1 matching over 7 bases. V dropped 6 bases and J dropped 5; count of bases not matched to a gene: 13. The V gene's germline CDR1 is MNHNS and CDR2 SASEGT. The CDR3 runs 15 residues. CDR3 amino acids: CASRPDRDPYHEQYF. The CDR3 DNA is TGTGCCAGCAGACCAGACAGGGACCCATACCACGAGCAGTACTTC.

CDR3 sequence: CSVEEGQGDYNEQFF. CDR3 in DNA: TGCAGCGTTGAAGAGGGACAGGGGGACTACAATGAGCAGTTCTTC. The genes are TRBV29-1 and TRBJ2-1; TRBD1 matches 11 bases. This CDR3 contains 15 residues. The V gene end was trimmed by 0 bases and the J gene end by 3 bases; junction bases not matched to a gene: 1. Per germline, CDR1 SQVTM and CDR2 ANQGSEA.

V gene TRBV7-9 combines with J gene TRBJ2-7; 7 bases agree with TRBD1. After removal of 3 bases from V and 4 bases from J, the junction contained 6 bases not matched to a gene. The CDR3 is made up of 14 amino acids. Looked up from germline, CDR1 is SEHNR and CDR2 is FQNEAQ (reference sequence). The DNA for the CDR3 is TGTGCCAGCAGCTTGGGGTCGACAGGGTACGAGCAGTACTTC. Translated: CASSLGSTGYEQYF.

This chain joins TRBV5-6 and TRBJ1-3; 11 bases align to TRBD1. The CDR3 consists of 15 residues. J gave up 8 bases and V 4 bases, and 8 bases lay outside the gene matches. CDR1 is SGHDT, CDR2 YYEEEE, per germline. The CDR3 DNA reads TGTGCCAGCAGCCCGGGGACAGGGGGGAGCGACACCATATATTTT. This encodes CASSPGTGGSDTIYF.

The genes are TRBV6-5 and TRBJ1-1, with TRBD1 as a possible D gene (6 bases). The V gene's germline CDR1 is MNHEY and CDR2 SVGAGI. V shed 4 bases and J shed 0 bases, with 12 bases lying between them. CDR3 length: 15 amino acids. The CDR3 spells CASSSAGAMNTEAFF. The CDR3 coding sequence is TGTGCCAGCAGTTCTGCAGGGGCGATGAACACTGAAGCTTTCTTT.

The chain joins TRBV30 to TRBJ2-1, with D possibly matching TRBD2 (6 bases). CDR3 size: 12 residues. The V end was cut by 0 bases, the J end by 12 bases, with 12 bases between. The germline gives CDR1 GTSNPN, CDR2 SVGIG (reference sequence). The CDR3 nucleotides read TGTGCCTGGAGTGTGTCGGGAGTGGGGCAGTTCTTC. It yields the protein CAWSVSGVGQFF.

The chain employs TRBV29-1 and TRBJ2-1; 9 bases match TRBD2. This CDR3 contains 15 residues. After removal of 8 bases from V and 8 bases from J, the junction contained 16 bases not matched to a gene. Germline loops: CDR1 SQVTM, CDR2 ANQGSEA. Here the CDR3 DNA reads TGCAGCCCTGTCGCTAGCGGGGTCCGGGGGGATGAGCAGTTCTTC. As protein: CSPVASGVRGDEQFF.

The genes are TRBV6-5 and TRBJ1-1; a weak D match, TRBD1 (6 bases). The CDR3 is 15 residues long. The V gene's germline CDR1 is MNHEY and CDR2 SVGAGI. V shed 3 bases and J shed 1 base, with 12 bases lying between them. The DNA of the CDR3 is TGTGCCAGCAGTTATATCGGGACACCGAACACTGAAGCTTTCTTT. Translation: CASSYIGTPNTEAFF.

The genes are TRBV6-6 and TRBJ1-2, with D uncertain. This CDR3 region has 15 residues. Germline values: CDR1 MNHNY, CDR2 SVGAGI (reference sequence). Trimming took off 5 bases at V and 3 bases at J, with 16 bases between the two ends. For the CDR3, the DNA is TGTGCCAGCAGTGTCCGGGCTACGAGGGACTATGGCTACACCTTC. Protein product: CASSVRATRDYGYTF.

V gene TRBV7-8 combines with J gene TRBJ2-7, with D possibly matching TRBD2 (6 bases). With 3 bases removed from V and 4 bases from J, the gap between germline ends came to 13 bases. From germline, CDR1 is SGHVS and CDR2 FQNEAQ. This CDR3 contains 14 residues. Here the CDR3 reads CASSLGGNPYEQYF. For the CDR3, the DNA is TGTGCCAGCAGCTTGGGGGGTAACCCATACGAGCAGTACTTC.

The chain has TRBV19 and TRBJ2-1, with TRBD1 matching 11 bases. Germline lookup yields CDR1 LNHDA and CDR2 SQIVND (reference sequence). V trimming: 3 bases; J trimming: 4 bases; junction bases outside the gene matches: 8. This CDR3 region has 17 residues. The CDR3 coding sequence is TGTGCCAGTAGTATCCACGAGGGACAGGGGGGATACAATGAGCAGTTCTTC. It translates to CASSIHEGQGGYNEQFF.